A selection of T cell receptor beta chains follows, all from one sample in a study of blood T cell repertoires in COVID-19. This table comes from immunoSEQ multiplex PCR, and its TCRdb copy is limited to in-frame clones, with some not included. The sample holds approximately 300,000 clones, around 87% seen once. Sequencing input: PBMCs or T cells enriched from blood (not recorded which). These receptor sequences come from a woman in her twenties or thirties who had recovered from COVID-19. Each CDR3 is given without its conserved first and last residue. Each record gives: J gene, V gene, clone size, CDR3 protein. Clone size is stated in some rows and not others, as once, few, many or a class when expanded.

TRBJ2-2	TRBV5-4	-	ASRFTSGGLGTGELF
TRBJ2-7	TRBV6-1	once	ASSEWYREQY
TRBJ1-2	TRBV11-1	-	ASSLVRQGINT
TRBJ1-3	TRBV7-2	once	ASSSDSSSGNTIY
TRBJ1-1	TRBV5-1	-	ASSSTPHRDRDTEAF
TRBJ1-5	TRBV12-3/TRBV12-4	few	ASSPPGNQPQH
TRBJ2-7	TRBV19	-	ASSLPGQGYEQY
TRBJ2-3	TRBV19	-	ASSIGGGAPQY
TRBJ2-7	TRBV7-9	-	ASSPPQRGFFEQY
TRBJ1-5	TRBV3-1/TRBV3-2	-	ASSRWTGDQPQH
TRBJ2-6	TRBV6-5	-	ASSTGFGANVLT
TRBJ1-5	TRBV7-2	-	ASSWTGVGNQPQH
TRBJ2-7	TRBV5-4	-	ASSTASGGNEQY
TRBJ2-3	TRBV6-2/TRBV6-3	once	ASSSGTGDTDTQY
TRBJ1-4	TRBV23-1	-	ATPPGQVQLKNPEKLF
TRBJ1-1	TRBV24-1	once	ATSRGTEAF
TRBJ2-2	TRBV10-3	-	AISESVATGGDGELF
TRBJ2-1	TRBV27	-	ASSYLAGDNEQF
TRBJ1-1	TRBV2	-	ASSESRNTEAF
TRBJ1-1	TRBV19	once	ASSIEGGVRDTEAF
TRBJ1-2	TRBV19	-	ASSITAAGYGYT
TRBJ1-3	TRBV5-4	-	ASSLDGRPGNTIY
TRBJ1-4	TRBV5-1	-	ASSLGSGRAEKLF
TRBJ1-4	TRBV27	-	ASSRGSEKLF
TRBJ1-1	TRBV5-1	-	ASSLRGRPTGGYTEAF
TRBJ2-6	TRBV7-9	-	ASSTLGAGGVFSGANVLT
TRBJ2-1	TRBV1	-	TSTPFGRGHNEQF
TRBJ1-2	TRBV9	-	ASSVAGNYGYT
TRBJ1-2	TRBV11-1	-	ASSLRDSNYGYT
TRBJ1-2	TRBV7-2	-	ASSLDPSYGYT
TRBJ2-1	TRBV30	-	AWSLAGGGSYNEQF
TRBJ2-5	TRBV2	-	ASRAPGGEETQY
TRBJ1-2	TRBV4-3	once	ASSPARQGNYGYT
TRBJ1-1	TRBV19	-	ATTPTVGTPYEAF
TRBJ2-7	TRBV28	-	ASSSPGGQAGEQY
TRBJ1-5	TRBV30	once	AAEHGGRQPQH
TRBJ2-6	TRBV28	-	ASSWDRGESGANVLT
TRBJ1-2	TRBV6-5	-	AGGIGGNYGYT
TRBJ1-3	TRBV14	-	ASSIGLQPGNTIY
TRBJ1-2	TRBV19	-	ASSIVMGQGSGYT
TRBJ2-7	TRBV7-9	few	ASSTDSEQY
TRBJ2-1	TRBV6-1	-	ASSGKQESSYNEQF
TRBJ1-2	TRBV21-1	-	ASVPRGGLDYGYT
TRBJ2-1	TRBV5-4	-	ASSLEASGGAHEQF
TRBJ2-1	TRBV28	-	ASSSLDRDKGKLYNEQF
TRBJ1-2	TRBV12-3/TRBV12-4	-	ASSLEAGYGYT